This T cell receptor beta chain was recovered during a study of shared clonotypes between healthy human individuals. The protocol was immunoSEQ multiplex PCR, while the TCRdb copy is restricted to in-frame clones and leaves out a portion. The table has 2 million to 2.5 million clones, around 90% seen once; the top ten hold around 0.4%. This CDR3 has 17 amino acids. Trimming took 5 bases from V and 0 from J, leaving 20 bases between them. Germline CDR1 is SGHVS and CDR2 is FQNEAQ. This receptor was identified in a man aged 18 to 30 in good health. Some clones in this sample may be carry-over from other donors' samples. The sequenced sample consisted of naive CD4+ T cells from PBMCs. Subset given: CD45RA+ positively selected. The V gene is TRBV7-8, the J gene TRBJ2-7; D might be TRBD2 (7 bases). Written as DNA, the CDR3 is TGTGCCAGCAGCCCTTTCTTCCGGGGGGCGGCCTCCTACGAGCAGTACTTC. Residues: CASSPFFRGAASYEQYF. The complete variable domain, with remaining parts taken from reference TRBV7-8 and TRBJ2-7, reads GAGVSQSPRYKVAKRGQDVALRCDPISGHVSLFWYQQALGQGPEFLTYFQNEAQLDKSGLPSDRFFAERPEGSVSTLKIQRTQQEDSAVYLCASSPFFRGAASYEQYFGPGTRLTVT.